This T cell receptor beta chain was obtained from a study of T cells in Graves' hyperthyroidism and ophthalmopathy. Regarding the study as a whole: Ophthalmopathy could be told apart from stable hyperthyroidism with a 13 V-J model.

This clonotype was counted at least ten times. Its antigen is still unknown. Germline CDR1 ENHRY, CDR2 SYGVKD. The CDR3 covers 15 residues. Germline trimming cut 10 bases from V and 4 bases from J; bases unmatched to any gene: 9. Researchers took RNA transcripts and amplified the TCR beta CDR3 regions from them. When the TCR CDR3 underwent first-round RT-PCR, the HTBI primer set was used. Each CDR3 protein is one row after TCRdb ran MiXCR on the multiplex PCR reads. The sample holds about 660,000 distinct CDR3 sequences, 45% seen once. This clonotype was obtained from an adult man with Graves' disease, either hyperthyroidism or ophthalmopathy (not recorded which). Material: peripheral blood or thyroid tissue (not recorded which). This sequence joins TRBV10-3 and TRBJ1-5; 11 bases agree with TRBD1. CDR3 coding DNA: TGTGCCACGCACCCTGGACAGGGGGCAAATCAGCCCCAGCATTTT. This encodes CATHPGQGANQPQHF.